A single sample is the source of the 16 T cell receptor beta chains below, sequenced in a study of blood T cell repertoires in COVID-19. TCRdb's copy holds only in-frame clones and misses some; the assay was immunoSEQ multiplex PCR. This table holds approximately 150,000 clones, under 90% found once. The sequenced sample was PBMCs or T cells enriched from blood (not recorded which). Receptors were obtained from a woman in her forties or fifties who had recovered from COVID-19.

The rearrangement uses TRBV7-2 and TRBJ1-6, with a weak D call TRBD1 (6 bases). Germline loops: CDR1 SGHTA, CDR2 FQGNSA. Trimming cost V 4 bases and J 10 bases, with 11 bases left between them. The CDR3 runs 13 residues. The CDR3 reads CASSSGQRSPLHF. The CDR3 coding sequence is TGTGCCAGCAGCTCGGGACAACGGTCACCCCTCCACTTT. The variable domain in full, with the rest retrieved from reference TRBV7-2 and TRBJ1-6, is GAGVSQSPSNKVTEKGKDVELRCDPISGHTALYWYRQSLGQGLEFLIYFQGNSAPDKSGLPSDRFSAERTGGSVSTLTIQRTQQEDSAVYLCASSSGQRSPLHFGNGTRLTVT.

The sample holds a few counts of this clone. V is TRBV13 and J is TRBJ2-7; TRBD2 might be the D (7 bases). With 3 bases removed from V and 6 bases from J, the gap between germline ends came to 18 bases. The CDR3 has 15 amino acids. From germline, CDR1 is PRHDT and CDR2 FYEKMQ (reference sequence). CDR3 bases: TGTGCCAGCAGCTTTCGGGGGGCGTCATCAGGCGAGCAGTACTTC. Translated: CASSFRGASSGEQYF.

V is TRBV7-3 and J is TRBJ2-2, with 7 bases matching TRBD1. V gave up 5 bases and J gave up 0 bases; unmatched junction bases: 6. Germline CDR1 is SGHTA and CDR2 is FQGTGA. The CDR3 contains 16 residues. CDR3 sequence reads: CASSPWDSANTGELFF. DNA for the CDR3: TGTGCCAGCAGCCCATGGGACAGCGCGAACACCGGGGAGCTGTTTTTT.

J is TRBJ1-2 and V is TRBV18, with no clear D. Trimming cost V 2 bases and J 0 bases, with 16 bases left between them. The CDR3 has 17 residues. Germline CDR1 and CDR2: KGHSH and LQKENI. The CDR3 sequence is CASSPFPHRNANYGYTF. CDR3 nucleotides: TGTGCCAGCTCACCATTCCCTCACAGAAATGCTAACTATGGCTACACCTTC.

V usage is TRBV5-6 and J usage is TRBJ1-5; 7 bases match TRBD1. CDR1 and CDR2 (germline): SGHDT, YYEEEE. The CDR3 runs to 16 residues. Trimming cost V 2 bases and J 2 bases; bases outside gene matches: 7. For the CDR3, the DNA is TGTGCCAGCAGCTTTAAAATTGGGACAGGCAATCAGCCCCAGCATTTT. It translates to CASSFKIGTGNQPQHF.

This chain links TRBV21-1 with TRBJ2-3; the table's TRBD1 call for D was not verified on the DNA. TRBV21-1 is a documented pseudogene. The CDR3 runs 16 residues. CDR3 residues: CASSKVGRKSTDTQYF. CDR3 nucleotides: TGTGCCAGCAGCAAAGTAGGCAGGAAGAGCACAGATACGCAGTATTTT.

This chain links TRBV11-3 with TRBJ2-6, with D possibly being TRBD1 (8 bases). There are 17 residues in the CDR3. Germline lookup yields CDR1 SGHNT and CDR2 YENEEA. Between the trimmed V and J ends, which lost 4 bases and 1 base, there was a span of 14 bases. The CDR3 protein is CASSSGQGLSGANVLTF. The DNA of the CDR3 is TGTGCCAGCAGCTCCGGACAGGGACTATCTGGGGCCAACGTCCTGACTTTC.

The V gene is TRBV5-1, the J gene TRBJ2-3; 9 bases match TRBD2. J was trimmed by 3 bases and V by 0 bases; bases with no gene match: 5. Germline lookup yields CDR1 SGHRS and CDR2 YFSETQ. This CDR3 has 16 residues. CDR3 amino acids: CASSLERAGGTDTQYF. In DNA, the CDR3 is TGCGCCAGCAGCTTGGAGAGGGCGGGGGGGACAGATACGCAGTATTTT.

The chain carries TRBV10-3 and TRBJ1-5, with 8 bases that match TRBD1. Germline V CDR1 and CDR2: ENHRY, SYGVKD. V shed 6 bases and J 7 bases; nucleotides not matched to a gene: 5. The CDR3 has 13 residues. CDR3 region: CAISLDRAQPQHF. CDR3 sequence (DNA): TGTGCCATCAGCCTGGACAGGGCCCAGCCCCAGCATTTT.

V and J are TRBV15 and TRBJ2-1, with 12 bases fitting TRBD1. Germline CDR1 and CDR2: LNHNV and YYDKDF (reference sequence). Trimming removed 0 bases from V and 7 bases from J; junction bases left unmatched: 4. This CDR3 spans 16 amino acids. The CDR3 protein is CATSREGGQGANEQFF. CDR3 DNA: TGTGCCACCAGCAGAGAGGGGGGACAGGGGGCGAATGAGCAGTTCTTC.

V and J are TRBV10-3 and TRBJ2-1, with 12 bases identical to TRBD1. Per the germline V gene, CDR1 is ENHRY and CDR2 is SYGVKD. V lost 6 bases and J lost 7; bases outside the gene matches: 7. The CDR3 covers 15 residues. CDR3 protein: CAISPGTGGRNEQFF. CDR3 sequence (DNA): TGTGCCATCAGCCCCGGGACAGGGGGCCGGAATGAGCAGTTCTTC.

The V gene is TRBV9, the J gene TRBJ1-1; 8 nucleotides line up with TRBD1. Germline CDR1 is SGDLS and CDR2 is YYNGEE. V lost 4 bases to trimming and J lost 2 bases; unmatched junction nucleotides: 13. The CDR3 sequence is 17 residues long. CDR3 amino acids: CASSPDFRTGQNTEAFF. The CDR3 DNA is TGTGCCAGCAGCCCCGACTTTCGGACAGGGCAAAACACTGAAGCTTTCTTT.

For the CDR3, the DNA is TGTGCCAGTAGTATTCAACGAGAGGAGGAGGGGATCTATGGCTACACCTTC. It is translated as CASSIQREEEGIYGYTF. The chain combines TRBV19 with TRBJ1-2, with D tentatively TRBD1 (5 bases). The V gene lost 3 bases and the J gene lost 4 bases, with 21 bases spanning the gap. This CDR3 has 17 residues. Germline CDR1 reads LNHDA; CDR2 reads SQIVND (reference sequence).

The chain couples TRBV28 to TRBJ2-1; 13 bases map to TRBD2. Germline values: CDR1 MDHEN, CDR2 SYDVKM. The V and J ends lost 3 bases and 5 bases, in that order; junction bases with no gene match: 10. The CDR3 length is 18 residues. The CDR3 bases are TGTGCCAGCAGTTTCCCCTGGACTAGCGGGAGTATCGACAATGAGCAGTTCTTC. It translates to CASSFPWTSGSIDNEQFF. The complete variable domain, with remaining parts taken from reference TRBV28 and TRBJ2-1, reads DVKVTQSSRYLVKRTGEKVFLECVQDMDHENMFWYRQDPGLGLRLIYFSYDVKMKEKGDIPEGYSVSREKKERFSLILESASTNQTSMYLCASSFPWTSGSIDNEQFFGPGTRLTVL.

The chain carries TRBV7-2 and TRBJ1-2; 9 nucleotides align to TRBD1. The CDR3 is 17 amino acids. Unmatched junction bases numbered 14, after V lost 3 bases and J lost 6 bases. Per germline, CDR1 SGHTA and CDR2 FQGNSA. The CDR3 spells CASSFVRPDRGVDGYTF. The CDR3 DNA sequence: TGTGCCAGCAGCTTTGTTCGCCCTGACAGGGGGGTTGATGGCTACACCTTC.

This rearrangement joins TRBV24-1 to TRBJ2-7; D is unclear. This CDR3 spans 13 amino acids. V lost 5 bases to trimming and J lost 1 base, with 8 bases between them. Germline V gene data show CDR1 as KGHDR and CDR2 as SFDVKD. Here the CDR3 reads CATSGAASYEQYF. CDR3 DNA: TGTGCCACCAGTGGCGCGGCGTCCTACGAGCAGTACTTC.